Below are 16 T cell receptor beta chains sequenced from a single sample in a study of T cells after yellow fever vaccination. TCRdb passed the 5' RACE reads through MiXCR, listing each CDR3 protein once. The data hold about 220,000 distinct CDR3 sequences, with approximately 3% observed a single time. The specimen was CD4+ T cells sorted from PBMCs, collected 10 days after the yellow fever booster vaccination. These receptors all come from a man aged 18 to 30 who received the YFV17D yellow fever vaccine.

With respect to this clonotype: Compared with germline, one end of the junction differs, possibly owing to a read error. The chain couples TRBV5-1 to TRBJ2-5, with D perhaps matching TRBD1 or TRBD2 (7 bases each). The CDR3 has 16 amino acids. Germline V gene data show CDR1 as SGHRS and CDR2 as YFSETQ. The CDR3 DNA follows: TGCGCCAGCAGCTTGGCCCTGGGAGGGGGCGCGGAGACCGAGTACTTC. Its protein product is CASSLALGGGAETEYF.

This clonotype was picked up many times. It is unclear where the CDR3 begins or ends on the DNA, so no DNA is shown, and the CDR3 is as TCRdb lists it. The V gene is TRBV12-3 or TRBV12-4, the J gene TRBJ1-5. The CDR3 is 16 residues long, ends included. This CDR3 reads CASSFRFGDGNQPQHF.

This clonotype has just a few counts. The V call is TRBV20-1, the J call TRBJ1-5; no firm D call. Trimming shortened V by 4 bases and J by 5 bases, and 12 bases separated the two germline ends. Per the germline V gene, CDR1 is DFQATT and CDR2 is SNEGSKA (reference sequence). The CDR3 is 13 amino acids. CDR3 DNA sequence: TGCAGTGCTATATATGGCGGCGATCAGCCCCAGCATTTT. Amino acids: CSAIYGGDQPQHF.

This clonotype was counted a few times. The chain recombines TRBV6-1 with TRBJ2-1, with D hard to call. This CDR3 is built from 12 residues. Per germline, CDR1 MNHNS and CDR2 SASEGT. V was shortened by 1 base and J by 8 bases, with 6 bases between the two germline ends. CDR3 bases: TGTGCCAGCAGTGAAGTAGGAGATGAGCAGTTCTTC. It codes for CASSEVGDEQFF.

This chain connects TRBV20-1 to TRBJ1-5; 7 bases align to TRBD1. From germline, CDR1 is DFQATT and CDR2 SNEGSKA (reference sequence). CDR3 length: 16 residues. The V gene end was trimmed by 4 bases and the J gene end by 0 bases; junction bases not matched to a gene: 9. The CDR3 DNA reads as TGCAGTGCTAACCCGGGGACAGTCAATAGCAATCAGCCCCAGCATTTT. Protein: CSANPGTVNSNQPQHF.

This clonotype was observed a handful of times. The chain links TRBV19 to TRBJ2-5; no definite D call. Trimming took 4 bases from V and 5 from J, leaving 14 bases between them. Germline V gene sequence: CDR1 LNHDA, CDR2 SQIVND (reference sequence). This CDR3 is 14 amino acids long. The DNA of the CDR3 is TGTGCCAGTAGTACCCAGGCAGTTGCGGAGACCCAGTACTTC. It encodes CASSTQAVAETQYF.

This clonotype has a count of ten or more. CDR3 protein: CASSLQGSTEAFF. The CDR3 region has the DNA TGTGCCAGCAGCTTACAGGGTAGCACTGAAGCTTTCTTT. The chain employs TRBV7-2 and TRBJ1-1; TRBD1 might be the D (5 bases). Trimming removed 2 bases from V and 4 bases from J, with 8 bases in between. The V gene's germline CDR1 is SGHTA and CDR2 FQGNSA. The CDR3 is 13 residues long. Full variable domain (remainder filled in from reference TRBV7-2 and TRBJ1-1): GAGVSQSPSNKVTEKGKDVELRCDPISGHTALYWYRQSLGQGLEFLIYFQGNSAPDKSGLPSDRFSAERTGGSVSTLTIQRTQQEDSAVYLCASSLQGSTEAFFGQGTRLTVV.

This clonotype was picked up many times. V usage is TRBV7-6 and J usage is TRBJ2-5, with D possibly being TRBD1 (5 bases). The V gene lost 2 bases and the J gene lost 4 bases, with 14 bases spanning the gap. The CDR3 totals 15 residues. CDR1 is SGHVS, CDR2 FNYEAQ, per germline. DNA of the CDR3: TGTGCCAGCAGCTTATTGGGCACAGGTAGAGAGACCCAGTACTTC. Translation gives CASSLLGTGRETQYF.

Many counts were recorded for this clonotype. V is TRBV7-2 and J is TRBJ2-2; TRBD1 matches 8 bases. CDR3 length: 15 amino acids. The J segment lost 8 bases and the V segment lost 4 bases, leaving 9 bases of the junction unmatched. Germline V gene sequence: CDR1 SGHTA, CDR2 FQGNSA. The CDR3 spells CASSSRTGRAGELFF. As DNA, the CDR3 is TGTGCCAGCAGCTCCAGGACAGGGAGAGCTGGGGAGCTGTTTTTT.

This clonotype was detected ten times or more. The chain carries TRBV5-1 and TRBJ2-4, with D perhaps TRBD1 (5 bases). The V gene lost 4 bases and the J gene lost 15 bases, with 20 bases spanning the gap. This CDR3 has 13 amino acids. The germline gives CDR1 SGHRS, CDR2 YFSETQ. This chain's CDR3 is CASSPSPTELGYF. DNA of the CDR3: TGCGCCAGCAGCCCTTCACCGACAGAGCTTGGGTACTTC.

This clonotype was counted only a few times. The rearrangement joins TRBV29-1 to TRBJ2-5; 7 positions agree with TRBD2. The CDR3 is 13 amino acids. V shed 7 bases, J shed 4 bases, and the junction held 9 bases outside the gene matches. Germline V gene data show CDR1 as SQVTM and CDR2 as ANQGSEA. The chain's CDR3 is CSADRGVRETQYF. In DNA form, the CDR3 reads TGCAGCGCCGACCGGGGGGTCCGAGAGACCCAGTACTTC.

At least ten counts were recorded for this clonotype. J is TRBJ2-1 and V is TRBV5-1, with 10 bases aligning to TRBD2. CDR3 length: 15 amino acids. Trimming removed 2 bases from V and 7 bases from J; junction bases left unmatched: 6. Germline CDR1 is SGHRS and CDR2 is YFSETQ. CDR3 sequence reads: CASSFLAGGRNEQFF. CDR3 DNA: TGCGCCAGCAGCTTCTTAGCGGGGGGCAGGAATGAGCAGTTCTTC.

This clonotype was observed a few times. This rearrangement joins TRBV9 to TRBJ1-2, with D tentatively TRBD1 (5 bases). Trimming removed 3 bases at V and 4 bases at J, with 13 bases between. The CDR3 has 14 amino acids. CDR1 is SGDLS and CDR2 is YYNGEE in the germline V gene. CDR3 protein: CASSGGSPGYGYTF. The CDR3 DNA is TGTGCCAGCAGCGGGGGGTCGCCGGGCTATGGCTACACCTTC.

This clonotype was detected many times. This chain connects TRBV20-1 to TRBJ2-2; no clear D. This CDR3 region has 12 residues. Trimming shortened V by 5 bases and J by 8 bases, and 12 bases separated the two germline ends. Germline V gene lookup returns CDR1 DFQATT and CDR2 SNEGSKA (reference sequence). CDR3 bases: TGCAGTGCTCCGTCGGCTGCGGGGGAGCTGTTTTTT. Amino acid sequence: CSAPSAAGELFF.

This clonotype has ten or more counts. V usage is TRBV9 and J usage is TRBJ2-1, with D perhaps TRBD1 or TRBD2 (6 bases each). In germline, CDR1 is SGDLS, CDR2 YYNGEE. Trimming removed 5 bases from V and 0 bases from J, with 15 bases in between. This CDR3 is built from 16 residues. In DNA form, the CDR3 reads TGTGCCAGCAGTGAGAACGGGGGCAGCTCCTACAATGAGCAGTTCTTC. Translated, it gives CASSENGGSSYNEQFF.

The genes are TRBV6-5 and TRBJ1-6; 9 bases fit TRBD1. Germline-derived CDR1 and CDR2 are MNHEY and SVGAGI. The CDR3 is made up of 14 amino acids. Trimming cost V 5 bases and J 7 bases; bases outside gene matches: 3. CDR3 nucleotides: TGTGCCAGCAGTAGGGACAGGGTCAATTCACCCCTCCACTTT. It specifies CASSRDRVNSPLHF.